The 20 T cell receptor beta chains in this list originate from one sample, sequenced in a study of control samples from healthy donors and cancer patients. The method was immunoSEQ multiplex PCR; TCRdb's version includes in-frame clones alone and lacks a portion of them. The sample shows approximately 84,000 clones, roughly four fifths of them seen only once. Material: blood. The source is a woman aged 60-75 years in good health.

The chain uses TRBV5-6 and TRBJ2-1, with 10 bases matching TRBD1. The CDR3 has 15 amino acids. V lost 4 bases and J lost 4; bases outside the gene matches: 5. The germline V gene encodes CDR1 SGHDT and CDR2 YYEEEE. CDR3 sequence reads: CASSGGTGDYNEQFF. In DNA form, the CDR3 reads TGTGCCAGCAGCGGAGGGACAGGGGATTACAATGAGCAGTTCTTC.

This chain connects TRBV6-4 to TRBJ2-1, with D hard to call. The CDR3 extends over 13 amino acids. Germline V gives CDR1 MRHNA, CDR2 SNTAGT. With 0 bases removed from V and 6 bases from J, the gap between germline ends came to 6 bases. In DNA form, the CDR3 reads TGTGCCAGCAGTGACTCCCCCTCCAATGAGCAGTTCTTC. Amino acid sequence: CASSDSPSNEQFF.

CDR3: CASSISGNGLQDTQYF. CDR3 nucleotide sequence: TGTGCCAGTAGTATTTCGGGGAACGGACTACAAGATACGCAGTATTTT. This chain connects TRBV19 to TRBJ2-3; D might be TRBD2 (6 bases). Germline V gene sequence: CDR1 LNHDA, CDR2 SQIVND (reference sequence). CDR3 size: 16 residues. V lost 3 bases to trimming and J lost 5 bases, with 18 bases between them.

V usage is TRBV3-1 (or the pseudogene TRBV3-2) and J usage is TRBJ1-2, with D unclear. V shed 7 bases and J shed 2 bases, with 8 bases lying between them. Per germline, CDR1 LGHDT and CDR2 YNNKEL (reference sequence). CDR3 length equals 12 residues. CDR3 residues: CASTGMNYGYTF. As DNA, the CDR3 is TGTGCCAGCACCGGGATGAACTATGGCTACACCTTC.

The V call is TRBV5-1, the J call TRBJ2-3, with TRBD2 as a possible D gene (5 bases). This CDR3 is 16 amino acids long. Germline V gene sequence: CDR1 SGHRS, CDR2 YFSETQ. The V gene lost 3 bases and the J gene lost 0 bases, with 14 bases spanning the gap. In DNA, the CDR3 is TGCGCCAGCAGCTCAGACTATTCCCTAAGCACAGATACGCAGTATTTT. It codes for CASSSDYSLSTDTQYF.

This chain connects TRBV7-2 to TRBJ2-7; the match to TRBD2 covers 10 bases. Unmatched junction bases numbered 2, after V lost 8 bases and J lost 7 bases. Germline V CDR1 and CDR2: SGHTA, FQGNSA. CDR3 size: 11 residues. The CDR3 reads CASGGLAEQYF. As DNA, the CDR3 is TGTGCCAGCGGGGGACTAGCGGAGCAGTACTTC. The full variable domain, completed using reference TRBV7-2 and TRBJ2-7, is GAGVSQSPSNKVTEKGKDVELRCDPISGHTALYWYRQSLGQGLEFLIYFQGNSAPDKSGLPSDRFSAERTGGSVSTLTIQRTQQEDSAVYLCASGGLAEQYFGPGTRLTVT.

This clone showed up just once. The chain joins TRBV10-1 to TRBJ2-4; weak D call: TRBD2 (5 bases). The length of the CDR3 is 18 residues. Deletions cut 9 bases from V and 0 bases from J, with 24 bases between. The germline CDR1 and CDR2 sequences are WNHNN and SYGVQD (reference sequence). CDR3 amino acids: CASPSPIEGRLAKNIQYF. CDR3 sequence (DNA): TGCGCCAGTCCCTCTCCTATTGAGGGCCGGTTAGCCAAAAACATTCAGTACTTC.

The chain carries TRBV10-3 and TRBJ2-5; the D gene is possibly TRBD2 (7 bases). Germline V CDR1 and CDR2: ENHRY, SYGVKD. The CDR3 is made up of 15 amino acids. V was pared by 4 bases and J by 5 bases, with 17 bases between. CDR3 sequence reads: CAISVGGGLRETQYF. In DNA, the CDR3 is TGTGCCATCAGTGTCGGCGGGGGCCTCCGTGAGACCCAGTACTTC.

The gene calls are TRBV18 and TRBJ2-7; 11 nucleotides line up with TRBD1. The CDR3 covers 15 residues. Germline CDR1 is KGHSH and CDR2 is LQKENI. The V and J ends lost 3 bases and 6 bases, in that order; junction bases with no gene match: 7. The CDR3 DNA reads as TGTGCCAGCTCACCGGGACAGGGGGTATTTATCGAGCAGTACTTC. This sequence encodes CASSPGQGVFIEQYF.

This chain connects TRBV7-5 to TRBJ2-7; the table's D call, TRBD2, was not checked against the DNA. TRBV7-5 is marked as a pseudogene. The CDR3 loop spans 16 amino acids. CDR3 bases: TGTGCCAGAAGCCGAAGACTTAGCGGGAGGGCCCACGAGCAGTACTTC. Amino acids: CARSRRLSGRAHEQYF.

This clone was observed a single time. The gene calls are TRBV5-5 and TRBJ2-7, with D tentatively TRBD1 (6 bases). The CDR3 contains 15 residues. Trimming cost V 4 bases and J 2 bases, with 16 bases left between them. Germline V gives CDR1 SGHKS, CDR2 YYEKEE (reference sequence). The CDR3 sequence: CASSLLQQGPYEQYF. Here the CDR3 DNA reads TGTGCCAGCAGCCTTCTGCAACAGGGACCCTACGAGCAGTACTTC.

The V and J genes are TRBV6-1 and TRBJ1-2, with D hard to call. Trimming took off 1 base at V and 5 bases at J, with 5 bases between the two ends. The length of the CDR3 is 12 residues. Germline V gives CDR1 MNHNS, CDR2 SASEGT. The CDR3 DNA reads TGTGCCAGCAGTGAAGGGGTGTATGGCTACACCTTC. This gives the protein CASSEGVYGYTF.

The J gene is TRBJ2-1, the V gene TRBV10-2, with 13 nucleotides matching TRBD2. CDR3 length: 15 residues. The germline V gene has CDR1 WSHSY and CDR2 SAAADI. J was trimmed by 5 bases and V by 5 bases; bases with no gene match: 3. This CDR3 is CASSTGTSGNNEQFF. The CDR3 nucleotides are TGCGCCAGCAGTACCGGGACTAGCGGGAACAATGAGCAGTTCTTC.

This sequence joins TRBV2 and TRBJ1-5, with D unresolved. Trimming left V 3 bases short and J 7 bases short, with 13 bases between. Germline CDR1 SNHLY, CDR2 FYNNEI. The CDR3 has 14 residues. The CDR3 nucleotides are TGTGCCAGCAGTGATGAGGCAGGCCGGCAGCCCCAGCATTTT. Translation: CASSDEAGRQPQHF.

This chain connects TRBV28 to TRBJ2-7; TRBD1 might be the D (5 bases). Trimming left V 5 bases short and J 3 bases short, with 17 bases between. The CDR3 covers 15 residues. Germline values: CDR1 MDHEN, CDR2 SYDVKM. The CDR3 DNA reads TGTGCCAGCAGTCCTCCCCTTGGGGCTGGCTACGAGCAGTACTTC. As protein: CASSPPLGAGYEQYF.

J is TRBJ2-7 and V is TRBV5-5; 7 bases fit TRBD1. This CDR3 has 15 residues. Per germline, CDR1 SGHKS and CDR2 YYEKEE (reference sequence). V lost 3 bases and J lost 3; bases outside the gene matches: 9. CDR3 in amino acids: CASSSTYRDSYEQYF. In DNA form, the CDR3 reads TGTGCCAGCAGCTCTACCTACCGGGACAGCTACGAGCAGTACTTC.

This sequence joins TRBV10-3 and TRBJ2-7; a possible D gene is TRBD1 (6 bases). Germline V gene lookup returns CDR1 ENHRY and CDR2 SYGVKD. There are 12 residues in the CDR3. V shed 10 bases and J shed 0 bases, with 10 bases lying between them. The CDR3 reads CATRQVSYEQYF. CDR3 in DNA: TGTGCCACGCGACAGGTCTCCTACGAGCAGTACTTC.

This chain links TRBV7-2 with TRBJ2-3, with D tentatively TRBD2 (7 bases). Germline V gene lookup returns CDR1 SGHTA and CDR2 FQGNSA. The V and J ends lost 2 bases and 2 bases respectively, with 11 bases between them. This CDR3 spans 15 amino acids. The CDR3 is CASSLTGGPTDTQYF. The DNA for the CDR3 is TGTGCCAGCAGCTTAACCGGGGGGCCCACAGATACGCAGTATTTT.

The chain employs TRBV28 and TRBJ2-1; 8 nucleotides line up with TRBD1. CDR1 and CDR2 from the germline V gene are MDHEN and SYDVKM. The junction had 7 bases not matched to a gene; V was cut back by 7 bases and J by 8 bases. This CDR3 has 13 amino acids. CDR3 DNA sequence: TGTGCCAGCATTACGTTACAGGGGGATGAGCAGTTCTTC. It encodes CASITLQGDEQFF.

The chain has TRBV10-2 and TRBJ2-5; D not certain. From germline, CDR1 is WSHSY and CDR2 SAAADI. The CDR3 runs to 12 residues. Trimming left V 1 base short and J 9 bases short, with 9 bases between. CDR3 protein: CASSELNSAQYF. The CDR3 coding sequence is TGCGCCAGCAGTGAGTTGAACTCTGCCCAGTACTTC.